This TCR beta chain appears in the sequencing data of a study of blood T cell repertoires in COVID-19. Study-wide background: Donors in the United States, Italy and Spain gave samples during acute or convalescent COVID-19. T cells, B-cell-depleted T cells, or PBMCs supplied cDNA or gDNA.

Followed over time, Seattle patients had been enrolled while infection was active. From germline, CDR1 is LGHDT and CDR2 YNNKEL (reference sequence). V was trimmed by 2 bases and J by 6 bases, leaving 19 bases between them. The CDR3 sequence is 17 residues long. Under the authors' procedure: Reference gene primers were amplified, and this amplification served to estimate nucleated cell counts. Here immunoSEQ multiplex PCR was the method, and the copy in TCRdb shows in-frame clones only, minus some. For V, J and clone size, that table is used; D and trimming come from the DNA. The sample yields about 180,000 clones, 80% to 85% seen once.

V gene TRBV3-1 (or the pseudogene TRBV3-2) combines with J gene TRBJ2-2, with TRBD2 as a possible D gene (6 bases). The sample was peripheral blood. The source is a woman of 80 years or more with COVID-19, enrolled during active disease. CDR3 residues: CASSQKRQTRRAGELFF. The CDR3 nucleotides read TGTGCCAGCAGCCAAAAACGGCAGACTAGAAGGGCCGGGGAGCTGTTTTTT.